The 5 T cell receptor beta chains below were found in one sample sequenced in a study of blood T cells in healthy people across ages (dated by TCRdb to about 2015). The receptor library was made with 5' RACE. The sample was run on an Illumina HiSeq 2500. A second PCR of roughly 6 to 11 cycles was run with a J-beta primer mix and a sample-barcoded 5' primer. The raw public reads went through TCRdb reprocessing: fastp at Q25, MiXCR clone calling, in-frame beta chains kept. Each entry is one CDR3 protein sequence, shown with its most common DNA and genes. The table for this sample lists roughly 640,000 distinct CDR3 sequences; about 28% of them were counted only once. The leading ten clones occupy approximately 14% of the sample. The sample consisted of blood. Receptors were obtained from an elderly woman in good health.

This clonotype turned up a few times. CDR3 sequence: CASSSRGGTVTEAFF. For the CDR3, the DNA is TGTGCCAGCAGTTCGAGGGGTGGAACCGTCACTGAAGCTTTCTTT. The J gene is TRBJ1-1, the V gene TRBV12-3 or TRBV12-4, with a tentative D call TRBD1 (5 bases). V was pared by 4 bases and J by 4 bases, with 16 bases between. The CDR3 is 15 amino acids.

This clonotype was observed a few times. This may come from a read error, since a much larger clone is one base off. This chain uses TRBV7-2 with TRBJ1-2, with D uncertain. Germline V lookup: CDR1 SGHTA, CDR2 FQGNSA. Trimming took off 1 base at V and 7 bases at J, with 10 bases between the two ends. The CDR3 has 13 residues. The CDR3 DNA reads TGTGCCAGCAGCTTAGTGGCAGGCCGTGGCTACACCTTC. Translation: CASSLVAGRGYTF. The whole variable domain, remainder taken from reference TRBV7-2 and TRBJ1-2, is GAGVSQSPSNKVTEKGKDVELRCDPISGHTALYWYRQSLGQGLEFLIYFQGNSAPDKSGLPSDRFSAERTGGSVSTLTIQRTQQEDSAVYLCASSLVAGRGYTFGSGTRLTVV.

This clonotype was counted ten times or more. V and J are TRBV2 and TRBJ2-5; 7 nucleotides match TRBD1. The CDR3 totals 14 residues. The V gene end was trimmed by 0 bases and the J gene end by 11 bases; junction bases not matched to a gene: 9. The germline CDR1 and CDR2 sequences are SNHLY and FYNNEI. The CDR3 sequence: CASSEARQGNEQYF. The CDR3 DNA reads TGTGCCAGCAGTGAAGCCCGACAGGGAAATGAGCAGTACTTC.

This clonotype was seen repeatedly, ten times or more. CDR3 amino acids: CASSLQGGLGYTF. In DNA form, the CDR3 reads TGTGCCAGCAGCTTACAAGGGGGCTTGGGCTACACCTTC. V and J are TRBV7-2 and TRBJ1-2; 7 bases are shared with TRBD1. This CDR3 comprises 13 residues. V gave up 2 bases and J gave up 8 bases; unmatched junction bases: 5. From germline, CDR1 is SGHTA and CDR2 FQGNSA. Full variable domain (outside the CDR3, taken from reference TRBV7-2 and TRBJ1-2): GAGVSQSPSNKVTEKGKDVELRCDPISGHTALYWYRQSLGQGLEFLIYFQGNSAPDKSGLPSDRFSAERTGGSVSTLTIQRTQQEDSAVYLCASSLQGGLGYTFGSGTRLTVV.

This clonotype was picked up many times. This chain uses TRBV25-1 with TRBJ2-5, with D hard to call. CDR3 length: 13 residues. Germline V gives CDR1 MGHDK, CDR2 SYGVNS. Trimming left V 4 bases short and J 3 bases short, with 9 bases between. DNA for the CDR3: TGTGCCAGCAGTGGGGATGCGGAAGAGACCCAGTACTTC. Amino acids: CASSGDAEETQYF.